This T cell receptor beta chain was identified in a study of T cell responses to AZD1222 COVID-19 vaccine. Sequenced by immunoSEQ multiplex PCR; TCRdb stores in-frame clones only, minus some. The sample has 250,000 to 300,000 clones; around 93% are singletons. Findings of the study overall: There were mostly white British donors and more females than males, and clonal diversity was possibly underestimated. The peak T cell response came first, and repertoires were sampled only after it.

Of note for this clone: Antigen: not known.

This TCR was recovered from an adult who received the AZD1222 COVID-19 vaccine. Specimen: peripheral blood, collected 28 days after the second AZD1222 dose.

The CDR3 DNA reads TGTGCCAGTAGTTCTCGTGCCTACAATGAGCAGTTCTTC. It yields the protein CASSSRAYNEQFF. The chain recombines TRBV19 with TRBJ2-1; no firm D call. Trimming pared 5 bases from V and 2 bases from J, leaving 7 bases between. CDR1 and CDR2 (germline): LNHDA, SQIVND (reference sequence). CDR3 length equals 13 residues.